This T cell receptor beta chain was captured in a study of blood T cells in healthy people across ages. Study outcomes and limitations: Long-lived donors had more naive CD4+ cells and higher diversity than aged donors. Roughly linear age-related decline in beta diversity appeared, significant by age around 42.

Turning to this clonotype: The antigen is not known.

A second roughly 6 to 11 cycle PCR used barcoded and J-beta primers. TCRdb analysed the 5' RACE reads with MiXCR anew, one entry per CDR3 protein. There are around 1,800,000 distinct CDR3 sequences in the sample; more than 35% occur only once, and 20% to 25% lies in the top ten. PBMCs, at least 6.5 million per sample, were isolated. V lost 0 bases and J lost 1, with 13 bases in between. The CDR3 is 17 amino acids. The germline gives CDR1 SGHTA, CDR2 FQGNSA. The sequence came from a human donor in good health. This chain links TRBV7-2 with TRBJ1-5; no clear D gene. Sequencing used blood. The CDR3 DNA follows: TGTGCCAGCAGCTTAGCGGCCAGCAAGAGAAGCAATCAGCCCCAGCATTTT. Protein product: CASSLAASKRSNQPQHF.